This T cell receptor beta chain emerged from a study of vaccination effects on CD4 cells after COVID-19. Findings and limits, study-wide: Sampling in the study covered few convalescent patients and included no early post-infection timepoints. Common cold coronaviruses were cross-recognized by only 1 of 255 vaccine-induced clones in healthy vaccinees.

Using immunoSEQ multiplex PCR, the repertoire was profiled, and TCRdb retains in-frame clones only, with some absent. This table has tens of thousands of clones, approximately 70% appearing once. The length of the CDR3 is 11 residues. CDR1 and CDR2 (germline): GTSNPN, SVGIG (reference sequence). V shed 1 base and J shed 3 bases, with 3 bases lying between them. On this clone: Its antigen is as yet unknown.

ViraFEST assay sequencing came after antigen-specific CD4+ T cells were expanded with viral peptide pools. It was after nine to eleven days of culture that CD4+ T cells were isolated. None of these healthy vaccinees had been infected with SARS-CoV-2 before vaccination. The TCR was taken from a human donor who received a COVID-19 vaccine. This specimen was CD4+ T cells from PBMCs cultured with SARS-CoV-2 spike peptides, taken before COVID-19 vaccination. The chain links TRBV30 to TRBJ1-1; no definite D call. The CDR3 loop reads CAWSADTEAFF. Written as DNA, the CDR3 is TGTGCCTGGAGTGCCGACACTGAAGCTTTCTTT.